This entry concerns a single TCR beta chain. The antigen it recognizes is unknown. Per-base quality was not reported, and no clone a single base away is much larger than it. At one collaborating source in Seattle, patients were enrolled during active infection and were followed longitudinally through the course of disease. Collaborating institutions collected whole blood in K2EDTA tubes following their own protocols. For TCRbeta analysis, collaborators shipped samples as frozen whole blood, isolated PBMCs, or DNA extracted from either of those sample types. V lost 0 bases and J lost 5 bases, and the count of bases not matched to a germline gene is 1. There are 14 amino acids in the CDR3, from cysteine to phenylalanine inclusive. CDR3 DNA is the only sequence kept; it has 42 bases, read in frame from the first base. As encoded in the germline V gene, CDR1 is SGHRS while CDR2 is YFSETQ. The data belong to a study of blood T cell repertoires in COVID-19 (dated by TCRdb to between 2020 and 2021). Study-level background: Collaborator samples came from the United States, Italy and Spain and covered acute and convalescent phases of COVID-19. Nearly every sample came with metadata listing a de-identified subject ID, COVID-19 status, age in years and sex. The prospective study material was composed of cDNA or gDNA derived from T cells, B-cell-depleted T cells, or PBMCs. The samples were drawn from two sources: the first 160 participants of the ongoing ImmuneRACE study, and 950 to 1,500 subjects contributed by 6 global collaborators. Subjects who had been exposed to COVID-19, were actively infected with it, or had recovered from it provided the deeply sampled blood TCRbeta repertoires that made up the dataset. Where available, HLA class I and class II types were obtained from metadata supplied by the sample provider rather than from assay-based typing. The repertoires were released in a freely available public database intended as a resource for research on the immune response to SARS-CoV-2.

The immunoSEQ Assay, a bias-controlled multiplex PCR, was used to amplify TCRbeta CDR3 regions from genomic DNA. In the source study's methods: The number of nucleated cells in each sample was estimated from the amplification of reference gene primers within the assay. Sequence reads were collapsed and filtered to measure the absolute abundance of every unique TCRbeta CDR3 rearrangement. For each sample, productive Simpson clonality was calculated as the square root of Simpson's diversity index across productive rearrangements. In TCRdb, the immuneACCESS table is reduced to in-frame sequences with V and J assigned. These tables do not hold every clone; where another copy was compared, an unresolved V gene accounts for under half, and the others remain unexplained. The DNA was the basis for D and trimming; V, J and clone size are from that table. The sample table holds some 400,000 clones, of which around 87% were seen once. The ten largest clones represent approximately 2.5% of the sample.

Study-wide conclusions, independent of this receptor: How much clinical and demographic metadata was included differed by source and by participant, and the metadata was provided uncurated.

The rearrangement joined TRBV5-1 to TRBJ2-1; TRBD2 lines up with 8 middle nucleotides. This clonotype was obtained from a woman between 55 and 75 years old with COVID-19, enrolled during active disease. Sequencing was carried out using peripheral blood. The CDR3 loop reads CASSLAGGDNEQFF. The nucleotide sequence is given as TGCGCCAGCAGCTTGGCCGGGGGGGACAATGAGCAGTTCTTC.